Following are 14 T cell receptor beta chains from one sample sequenced in a study of blood T cell repertoires in COVID-19 (TCRdb year 2020). The library was made by the immunoSEQ multiplex PCR assay. TCRdb carries this immuneACCESS record with in-frame sequences only. Its versions omit some clonotypes, under half of them owing to an unresolved V gene in the studies checked, with the rest unexplained. The sample contains 130,000 to 150,000 clones, roughly 76% of them found a single time. Roughly 8.3% of the sample goes to the ten largest clones. Sequencing used peripheral blood. The origin of the receptors is a human donor with acute or convalescent COVID-19. The donor label of this sample is uncertain.

The chain joins TRBV4-1 to TRBJ1-3; D unclear. The CDR3 runs 13 residues. With 4 bases removed from V and 4 bases from J, the gap between germline ends came to 8 bases. Germline V gives CDR1 MGHRA, CDR2 YSYEKL. The chain's CDR3 is CASSPDGGNTIYF. Here the CDR3 DNA reads TGCGCCAGCAGCCCAGACGGGGGAAACACCATATATTTT.

This clone occurred once. The V gene is TRBV5-1, the J gene TRBJ1-2, with TRBD1 matching over 8 bases. Germline assignment: CDR1 SGHRS and CDR2 YFSETQ. The CDR3 length is 12 residues. V shed 4 bases and J 5 bases; nucleotides not matched to a gene: 1. In DNA form, the CDR3 reads TGCGCCAGCAGCAGGACAGGGTATGGCTACACCTTC. Protein product: CASSRTGYGYTF.

The chain couples TRBV2 to TRBJ1-1; D is uncertain. Trimming stripped 6 bases from V and 6 bases from J, with 14 bases between. The CDR3 totals 13 residues. Germline assignment: CDR1 SNHLY and CDR2 FYNNEI. CDR3 loop: CASRTSRGAEAFF. CDR3 in DNA: TGTGCCAGCAGAACTTCGCGGGGAGCTGAAGCTTTCTTT.

The chain uses TRBV10-3 and TRBJ1-1, with 8 bases lining up with TRBD1. This CDR3 is built from 16 residues. The J segment lost 4 bases and the V segment lost 0 bases, leaving 7 bases of the junction unmatched. Per germline, CDR1 ENHRY and CDR2 SYGVKD. CDR3 nucleotide sequence: TGTGCCATCAGTGAGTCTCCGGACAGGGCTCGCACTGAAGCTTTCTTT. It specifies CAISESPDRARTEAFF.

This clone was picked up one time. The DNA of the CDR3 is TGTGCCTGGACCTATTCGAAGGGGTCCTATAATTCACCCCTCCACTTT. Translating gives CAWTYSKGSYNSPLHF. The chain combines TRBV30 with TRBJ1-6; D possibly corresponds to TRBD1 (5 bases). CDR1 and CDR2 from the germline V gene are GTSNPN and SVGIG (reference sequence). The CDR3 is 16 residues long. Deletions cut 4 bases from V and 1 base from J, with 14 bases between.

V gene TRBV5-4 combines with J gene TRBJ2-7; TRBD1 might be the D (6 bases). The CDR3 has 16 amino acids. Germline assignment: CDR1 SGHNT and CDR2 YYREEE (reference sequence). The ends were cut back, 0 bases at V and 3 bases at J, with 16 bases in the middle. The CDR3 loop reads CASSLERGNPFYEQYF. CDR3 coding DNA: TGTGCCAGCAGCTTGGAGAGGGGGAATCCTTTCTACGAGCAGTACTTC.

The rearrangement links TRBV5-1 to TRBJ1-2, with unresolved D. CDR3 length equals 14 residues. The germline V gene encodes CDR1 SGHRS and CDR2 YFSETQ. V lost 4 bases and J lost 4, with 14 bases in between. As DNA, the CDR3 is TGCGCCAGCAGCCAAACAGCTGGTGGCTATGGCTACACCTTC. This gives the protein CASSQTAGGYGYTF.

V is TRBV2 and J is TRBJ1-5; TRBD1 aligns across 9 bases. This CDR3 region has 14 residues. From germline, CDR1 is SNHLY and CDR2 FYNNEI. V lost 4 bases and J lost 6; bases outside the gene matches: 4. CDR3 coding DNA: TGTGCCAGCAGTGCGCGGGACAGGGCTCAGCCCCAGCATTTT. As protein: CASSARDRAQPQHF.

Only a few counts were recorded for this clone. Here the CDR3 reads CASSLQDSTGELFF. DNA of the CDR3: TGTGCCAGCAGCCTGCAGGACAGCACCGGGGAGCTGTTTTTT. This chain joins TRBV9 and TRBJ2-2, with TRBD1 as a possible D gene (6 bases). This CDR3 has 14 amino acids. Trimming pared 4 bases from V and 4 bases from J, leaving 11 bases between. Germline V gene data show CDR1 as SGDLS and CDR2 as YYNGEE.

The chain recombines TRBV7-9 with TRBJ1-1, with TRBD1 identical over 9 bases. Trimming removed 5 bases from V and 4 bases from J; junction bases left unmatched: 8. This CDR3 has 15 residues. The germline V gene encodes CDR1 SEHNR and CDR2 FQNEAQ (reference sequence). The CDR3 sequence is CASSPRQGVVTEAFF. As DNA, the CDR3 is TGTGCCAGCAGCCCGAGACAGGGGGTGGTCACTGAAGCTTTCTTT.

This clone has just one count. The V gene is TRBV6-6, the J gene TRBJ1-2; the D is unclear. This CDR3 region has 14 residues. Trimming stripped 7 bases from V and 1 base from J, with 13 bases between. CDR1 and CDR2 from the germline V gene are MNHNY and SVGAGI (reference sequence). In nucleotides, the CDR3 is TGTGCCAGCACCACCTCGGAGCATAACTATGGCTACACCTTC. Residues: CASTTSEHNYGYTF.

Only one count was recorded for this clone. The chain couples TRBV2 to TRBJ2-6; 7 bases align to TRBD1. CDR1 is SNHLY and CDR2 is FYNNEI in the germline V gene. V was clipped by 9 bases and J by 4 bases; unmatched bases: 6. The CDR3 sequence is 14 residues long. CDR3 sequence (DNA): TGTGCCAGTGATAGGGGGCACGGGGCCAACGTCCTGACTTTC. It translates to CASDRGHGANVLTF.

This chain joins TRBV19 and TRBJ2-1; 13 bases are shared with TRBD2. Trimming removed 5 bases from V and 4 bases from J; junction bases left unmatched: 5. This CDR3 has 16 residues. Germline V gene lookup returns CDR1 LNHDA and CDR2 SQIVND (reference sequence). The CDR3 coding sequence is TGTGCCAGTAGTTGGGGACTAGCGGGGAAATACAATGAGCAGTTCTTC. It is translated as CASSWGLAGKYNEQFF.

This clone has just a few counts. The chain has TRBV12-3 or TRBV12-4 and TRBJ1-1, with a tentative D call TRBD1 (6 bases). CDR3 size: 13 residues. Trimming took off 6 bases at V and 4 bases at J, with 12 bases between the two ends. CDR3 in DNA: TGTGCCAGCAGCCTTACAGGGATCACTGAAGCTTTCTTT. This gives the protein CASSLTGITEAFF.